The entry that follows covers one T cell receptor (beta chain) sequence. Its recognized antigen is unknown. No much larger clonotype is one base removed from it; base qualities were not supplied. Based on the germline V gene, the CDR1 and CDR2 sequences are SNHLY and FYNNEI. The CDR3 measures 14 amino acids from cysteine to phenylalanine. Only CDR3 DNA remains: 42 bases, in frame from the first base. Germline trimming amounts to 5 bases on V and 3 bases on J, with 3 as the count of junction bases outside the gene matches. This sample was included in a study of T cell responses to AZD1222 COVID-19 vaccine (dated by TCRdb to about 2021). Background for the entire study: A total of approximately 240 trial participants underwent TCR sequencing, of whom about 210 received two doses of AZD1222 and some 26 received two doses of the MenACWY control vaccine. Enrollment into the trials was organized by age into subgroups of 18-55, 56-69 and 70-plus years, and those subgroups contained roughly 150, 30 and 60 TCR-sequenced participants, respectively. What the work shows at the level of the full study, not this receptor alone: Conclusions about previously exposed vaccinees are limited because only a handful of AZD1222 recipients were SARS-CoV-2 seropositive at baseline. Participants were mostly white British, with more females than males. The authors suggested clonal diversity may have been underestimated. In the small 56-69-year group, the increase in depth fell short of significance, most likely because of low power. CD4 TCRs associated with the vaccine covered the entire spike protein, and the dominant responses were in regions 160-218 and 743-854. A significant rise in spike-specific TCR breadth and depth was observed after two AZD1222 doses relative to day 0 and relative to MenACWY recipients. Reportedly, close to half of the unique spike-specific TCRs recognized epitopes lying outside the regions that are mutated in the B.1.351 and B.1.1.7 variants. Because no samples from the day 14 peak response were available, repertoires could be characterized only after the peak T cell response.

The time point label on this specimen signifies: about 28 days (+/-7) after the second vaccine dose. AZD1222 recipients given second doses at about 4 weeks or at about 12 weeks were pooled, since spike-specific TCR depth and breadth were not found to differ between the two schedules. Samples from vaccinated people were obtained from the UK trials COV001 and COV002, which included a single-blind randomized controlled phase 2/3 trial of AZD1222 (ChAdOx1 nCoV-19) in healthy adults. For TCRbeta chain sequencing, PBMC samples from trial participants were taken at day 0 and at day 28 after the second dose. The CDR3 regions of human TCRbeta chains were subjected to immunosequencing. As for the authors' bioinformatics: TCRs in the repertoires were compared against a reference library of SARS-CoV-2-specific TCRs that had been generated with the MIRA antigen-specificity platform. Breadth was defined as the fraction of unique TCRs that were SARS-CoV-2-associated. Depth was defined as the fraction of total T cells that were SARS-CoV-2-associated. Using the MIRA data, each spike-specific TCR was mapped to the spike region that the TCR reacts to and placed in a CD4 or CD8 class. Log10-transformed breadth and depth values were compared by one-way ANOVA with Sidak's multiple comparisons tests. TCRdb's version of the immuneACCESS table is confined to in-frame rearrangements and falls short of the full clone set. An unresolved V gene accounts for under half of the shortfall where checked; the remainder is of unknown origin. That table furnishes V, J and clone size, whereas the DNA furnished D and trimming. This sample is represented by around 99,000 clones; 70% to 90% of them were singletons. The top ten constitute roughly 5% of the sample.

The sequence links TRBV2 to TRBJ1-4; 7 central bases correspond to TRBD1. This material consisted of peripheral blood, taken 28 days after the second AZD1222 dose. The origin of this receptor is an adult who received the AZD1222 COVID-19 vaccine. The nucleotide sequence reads TGTGCCAGCAGTAGACAGGGAGCTAATGAAAAACTGTTTTTT. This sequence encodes CASSRQGANEKLFF.